Listed below are T cell receptor beta chains from one sample, sequenced in a study of cytomegalovirus exposure and HLA in healthy donors. Repertoires were generated with immunoSEQ multiplex PCR, while TCRdb's copy carries only in-frame clones and drops some. Among some 150,000 clones listed, roughly 80% were seen once. Sequencing was carried out using PBMCs. Receptors originate from a woman aged 45 to 65 in good health and CMV-seronegative. Both conserved end residues are part of each CDR3. Fields, in order: V gene, clone size, CDR3 protein. Some rows have no size entry. The others give once, few or many, or a class for an expanded clone.

TRBV6-4 | - | CASSESRVAEAFF
TRBV5-1 | - | CASSLVPASGTDTQYF
TRBV15 | - | CATSRDQGHEQFF
TRBV30 | once | CAWSVQYGYTF
TRBV7-9 | few | CASSLTGQGNTIYF
TRBV29-1 | - | CSASGRGGYNEQFF
TRBV30 | - | CAWNKGNRNQPQHF
TRBV5-6 | - | CASSLEQGYTF
TRBV5-6 | few | CASSLISVFANVGGYTF
TRBV2 | - | CASREDWDREATEAFF
TRBV7-8 | - | CASSTARVFGEQYF
TRBV6-1 | - | CASRGQIATNEKLFF
TRBV7-2 | - | CASSPGTGVNEQFF
TRBV10-3 | - | CAISEVPEAEAFF
TRBV4-3 | few | CASSQGRVVEGYTF
TRBV4-1 | - | CASSQRTGGDSVYNEQFF
TRBV10-2 | - | CASRPRRGASTDTQYF
TRBV15 | - | CATSRRGTGEGYTF
TRBV7-9 | once | CASSLFTDSRDTQYF
TRBV28 | - | CASSSTGRGLAAYEQYF
TRBV7-2 | - | CASSLARLAGLGDTQYF
TRBV15 | - | CATSGGWGDTEAFF
TRBV2 | - | CASSGWTGTYEQYF
TRBV7-2 | - | CASSLNRFYGYTF
TRBV28 | few | CASSSGTESLYEQYF
TRBV7-8 | - | CASREADRDEQFF
TRBV30 | - | CAWSMGGGGPPREQYF
TRBV5-6 | once | CASSFGSGYRGNTEAFF
TRBV7-2 | few | CASSLVKTELNIQYF
TRBV19 | - | CASSIILGHRNQPQHF
TRBV2 | - | CASSEGTDNQPQHF
TRBV4-3 | - | CASSQALGQGADEQYF
TRBV27 | - | CASSLSAGLATEAFF
TRBV6-6 | few | CASSLGGAFF
TRBV12-5 | - | CASGLLGSREQYF
TRBV2 | - | CASQGGTPGGNQPQHF
TRBV15 | - | CATSSDSFSTDTQYF
TRBV27 | - | CASSWAGNQPQHF
TRBV4-3 | - | CASSQDHRGSGQFF
TRBV7-9 | - | CASSSPGQGARGVTEAFF
TRBV7-9 | - | CASSPQGSNQPQHF
TRBV4-1 | - | CASSQDLGGGARVYEQYF
TRBV15 | - | CATSRDRGNRDTGELFF
TRBV4-1 | - | CASSQTTAATRDYTF
TRBV19 | - | CASSRGGDYGYTF
TRBV4-2 | few | CASSQYRDREKAFF
TRBV25-1 | - | CASSECAEDYSNQPQHF
TRBV7-7 | - | CASSFGTGETGEQYF
TRBV4-3 | - | CASSQGPTGEYQETQYF
TRBV5-1 | once | CASSLGSGGPNEQFF
TRBV30 | once | CAWSVGRGGRDTQYF
TRBV5-1 | - | CASSEQGLYGYTF
TRBV5-8 | - | CASSPRGHEQYF
TRBV25-1 | few | CASSETGGTNQPQHF
TRBV7-9 | few | CASSLGANVLTF